Listed here are 20 T cell receptor beta chains from one sample, sequenced in a study of shared clonotypes between healthy human individuals. TCRdb's table, derived via immunoSEQ multiplex PCR, lists solely in-frame clones and lacks some. This table holds approximately 740,000 clones, approximately 79% found once. The sample was memory CD4+ T cells sorted from blood. Subset defined: CD45RA-negative fraction. All receptors come from a woman aged 25 to 39 in good health.

The chain uses TRBV28 and TRBJ2-5, with 12 bases fitting TRBD2. The DNA end is more similar to TRBJ2-7, so the J call may be wrong. The CDR3 sequence is 14 residues long. CDR1 and CDR2 from the germline V gene are MDHEN and SYDVKM. CDR3 nucleotide sequence: TGTGCCAGCAGTACTGCTAGCGGGAGGGGCGAGCAGTACTTC. Translated, it gives CASSTASGRGEQYF.

The CDR3 here is CASSFPLKQTYGYTF. DNA of the CDR3: TGTGCCAGCAGTTTCCCTCTTAAACAGACCTATGGCTACACCTTC. The rearrangement links TRBV28 to TRBJ1-2, with no clear D. The germline gives CDR1 MDHEN, CDR2 SYDVKM. V lost 3 bases and J lost 4, with 15 bases in between. The length of the CDR3 is 15 residues.

The chain joins TRBV11-3 to TRBJ2-4, with 7 bases lining up with TRBD2. J was trimmed by 1 base and V by 5 bases; bases with no gene match: 8. The germline V gene has CDR1 SGHNT and CDR2 YENEEA. The CDR3 consists of 16 residues. Written as DNA, the CDR3 is TGTGCCAGCAGCCACGGGAGGTGGGGTGCCAAAAACATTCAGTACTTC. Its translation: CASSHGRWGAKNIQYF.

This chain links TRBV10-3 with TRBJ2-1; the match to TRBD2 covers 15 bases. Trimming at V came to 3 bases and at J to 6 bases, leaving 6 bases not matched to a gene. The CDR3 is 17 amino acids. CDR1 and CDR2 (germline): ENHRY, SYGVKD. CDR3 sequence reads: CAISESWTSGRANEQFF. The CDR3, as DNA: TGTGCCATCAGTGAATCTTGGACTAGCGGGAGGGCCAATGAGCAGTTCTTC.

As concerns this clone: The sample contains more than one DNA sequence encoding this CDR3. The V call is TRBV29-1, the J call TRBJ2-5; maybe TRBD2 (6 bases). The V gene lost 3 bases and the J gene lost 5 bases, with 10 bases spanning the gap. The CDR3 has 12 amino acids. Germline V gene data show CDR1 as SQVTM and CDR2 as ANQGSEA. The CDR3 coding sequence is TGCAGCGTTGACTCTGGGAGGGAGACCCAGTACTTC. This translates into CSVDSGRETQYF. The full variable domain, completed using reference TRBV29-1 and TRBJ2-5, is SAVISQKPSRDICQRGTSLTIQCQVDSQVTMMFWYRQQPGQSLTLIATANQGSEATYESGFVIDKFPISRPNLTFSTLTVSNMSPEDSSIYLCSVDSGRETQYFGPGTRLLVL.

The CDR3 loop is CASRTGDANTGELFF. The CDR3 region has the DNA TGCGCCAGCAGAACAGGTGACGCGAACACCGGGGAGCTGTTTTTT. The chain combines TRBV10-1 with TRBJ2-2, with D perhaps matching TRBD1 (5 bases). CDR3 size: 15 residues. Trimming took off 6 bases at V and 0 bases at J, with 11 bases between the two ends. Germline V gene data show CDR1 as WNHNN and CDR2 as SYGVQD (reference sequence).

This chain links TRBV2 with TRBJ1-1, with D perhaps TRBD1 (5 bases). The CDR3 sequence is 15 residues long. CDR1 and CDR2 (germline): SNHLY, FYNNEI. Trimming removed 6 bases from V and 3 bases from J, with 17 bases in between. CDR3 DNA: TGTGCCAGCAGGGCCAGGGCCCTCGGGGACACTGAAGCTTTCTTT. Amino acids: CASRARALGDTEAFF.

The chain combines TRBV10-1 with TRBJ1-1; D is undetermined. Trimming left V 3 bases short and J 9 bases short, with 17 bases between. Germline loops: CDR1 WNHNN, CDR2 SYGVQD (reference sequence). The CDR3 has 14 residues. CDR3 loop: CASSENWSTHKAFF. Here the CDR3 DNA reads TGCGCCAGCAGTGAAAATTGGTCCACCCATAAAGCTTTCTTT.

The chain combines TRBV29-1 with TRBJ2-3; 12 nucleotides match TRBD2. Germline-derived CDR1 and CDR2 are SQVTM and ANQGSEA. The CDR3 spans 15 residues. The V and J ends lost 8 bases and 3 bases, in that order; junction bases with no gene match: 9. CDR3 loop: CSTMTSGSYTDTQYF. CDR3 nucleotide sequence: TGCAGCACCATGACTAGCGGGAGTTATACAGATACGCAGTATTTT.

A note on this clone: Other DNA sequences within the sample encode an identical CDR3. The chain joins TRBV27 to TRBJ1-1; D call uncertain. The CDR3 runs to 13 residues. The V and J ends lost 0 bases and 1 base respectively, with 3 bases between them. Germline CDR1 MNHEY, CDR2 SMNVEV (reference sequence). The CDR3 DNA follows: TGTGCCAGCAGTTTATCGCGGAACACTGAAGCTTTCTTT. Its protein is CASSLSRNTEAFF.

Remarks on this clone: Given a far larger clone just one base away, this is likely a sequencing read error. Other DNA sequences from this sample encode an identical CDR3 as well. The chain joins TRBV30 to TRBJ1-1; D is undetermined. The CDR3 has 13 amino acids. Trimming stripped 4 bases from V and 3 bases from J, with 12 bases between. CDR1 is GTSNPN, CDR2 SVGIG, per germline (reference sequence). This CDR3 reads CAWTPQPHTEAFF. The CDR3 DNA is TGTGCCTGGACTCCCCAACCTCACACTGAAGCTTTCTTT.

The chain recombines TRBV19 with TRBJ1-1; the match to TRBD1 covers 10 bases. The J segment lost 1 base and the V segment lost 10 bases, leaving 3 bases of the junction unmatched. The CDR3 consists of 13 residues. From germline, CDR1 is LNHDA and CDR2 SQIVND (reference sequence). The CDR3 DNA follows: TGTGCCACAAGGACAGGGGGGAACACTGAAGCTTTCTTT. It codes for CATRTGGNTEAFF.

This rearrangement joins TRBV5-1 to TRBJ2-1; D ambiguous. Looked up from germline, CDR1 is SGHRS and CDR2 is YFSETQ. This CDR3 contains 13 residues. The V end was cut by 5 bases, the J end by 3 bases, with 9 bases between. CDR3 in DNA: TGCGCCAGCAGTCCAATGGGCTACAATGAGCAGTTCTTC. Its protein product is CASSPMGYNEQFF. The variable domain in full, with the rest retrieved from reference TRBV5-1 and TRBJ2-1, is KAGVTQTPRYLIKTRGQQVTLSCSPISGHRSVSWYQQTPGQGLQFLFEYFSETQRNKGNFPGRFSGRQFSNSRSEMNVSTLELGDSALYLCASSPMGYNEQFFGPGTRLTVL.

This clone turned up a few times. The rearrangement links TRBV5-4 to TRBJ1-1; D is perhaps TRBD1 (5 bases). Trimming pared 4 bases from V and 6 bases from J, leaving 16 bases between. The CDR3 spans 14 residues. Germline CDR1 and CDR2: SGHNT and YYREEE (reference sequence). The CDR3 DNA reads as TGTGCCAGCAGCCCCCGGGGAGGGGTGGCTGAAGCTTTCTTT. Its protein is CASSPRGGVAEAFF.

The chain carries TRBV28 and TRBJ2-7, with D possibly TRBD2 on 7 matching bases. Germline CDR1 MDHEN, CDR2 SYDVKM. Trimming took off 6 bases at V and 5 bases at J, with 17 bases between the two ends. CDR3 length: 14 residues. The CDR3 here is CASRGGGAGNEQYF. CDR3 nucleotide sequence: TGTGCCAGCAGGGGAGGGGGGGCAGGAAACGAGCAGTACTTC.

J is TRBJ2-5 and V is TRBV28; D may be TRBD1 (6 bases). Looked up from germline, CDR1 is MDHEN and CDR2 is SYDVKM. The germline V and J ends were trimmed by 6 bases and 5 bases, with 16 bases remaining between them. This CDR3 region has 14 residues. This chain's CDR3 is CASRYRALGETQYF. For the CDR3, the DNA is TGTGCCAGCAGATACAGGGCGCTTGGGGAGACCCAGTACTTC.

The V gene is TRBV30, the J gene TRBJ2-7; 14 nucleotides match TRBD2. This CDR3 is 19 amino acids long. The germline gives CDR1 GTSNPN, CDR2 SVGIG (reference sequence). Unmatched junction bases numbered 16, after V lost 6 bases and J lost 0 bases. Here the CDR3 reads CACLIPGLAGEKSSYEQYF. Here the CDR3 DNA reads TGTGCCTGCCTCATCCCGGGACTAGCGGGAGAGAAGAGCTCCTACGAGCAGTACTTC.

J is TRBJ1-1 and V is TRBV19; possible D gene TRBD1, 5 bases. CDR3 length: 15 amino acids. Trimming took 3 bases from V and 1 from J, leaving 12 bases between them. The V gene's germline CDR1 is LNHDA and CDR2 SQIVND (reference sequence). CDR3 coding DNA: TGTGCCAGTAGTATTTGGGGACGGGCGAACACTGAAGCTTTCTTT. This codes for CASSIWGRANTEAFF.

This clone was seen more than once but under ten times. The rearrangement uses TRBV6-1 and TRBJ2-2; D might be TRBD1 (6 bases). CDR3 size: 15 residues. Looked up from germline, CDR1 is MNHNS and CDR2 is SASEGT. Trimming took off 6 bases at V and 4 bases at J, with 15 bases between the two ends. CDR3 sequence (DNA): TGTGCCAGCAGACCGGGACACTCCCCCACCGGGGAGCTGTTTTTT. Protein: CASRPGHSPTGELFF.

CDR3 coding DNA: TGTGCCAGCAGCTTAGAGGGACTAGCGGACTACGAGCAGTACTTC. This encodes CASSLEGLADYEQYF. The J gene is TRBJ2-7, the V gene TRBV7-8; TRBD2 matches at 11 bases. After removal of 1 base from V and 3 bases from J, the junction contained 2 bases not matched to a gene. CDR1 is SGHVS, CDR2 FQNEAQ, per germline. This CDR3 has 15 residues. Full variable domain (rest looked up from reference TRBV7-8 and TRBJ2-7): GAGVSQSPRYKVAKRGQDVALRCDPISGHVSLFWYQQALGQGPEFLTYFQNEAQLDKSGLPSDRFFAERPEGSVSTLKIQRTQQEDSAVYLCASSLEGLADYEQYFGPGTRLTVT.